These T cell receptor beta chains were read from a single sample in a study of blood T cell repertoires in COVID-19. TCRdb's copy holds only in-frame clones and misses some; the assay was immunoSEQ multiplex PCR. The sample shows 120,000 to 150,000 clones, roughly 76% of them seen only once. Input material: peripheral blood. These receptors came from a human donor with acute or convalescent COVID-19. The donor label of this sample is uncertain. CDR3s include the opening cysteine and the closing phenylalanine or tryptophan. The D gene is left open where the match is weak. A clone size is listed for some rows: how often the clone was seen (once, few, many), or a class if it is expanded.

>TRBV28|TRBJ1-2|13|-|-
TGTGCCAGCACCACGGCCCAGGCTTATGGCTACACCTTC
CASTTAQAYGYTF
>TRBV11-2|TRBJ2-7|13|-|-
TGTGCCAGCAGCTTAACGGGGTTCTACGAGCAGTACTTC
CASSLTGFYEQYF
>TRBV5-6|TRBJ1-2|15|-|-
TGTGCCAGCAGCTTGGTTGAGTCGGCTAACTATGGCTACACCTTC
CASSLVESANYGYTF
>TRBV3-1/TRBV3-2|TRBJ1-1|14|-|-
TGTGCCAGCAGCCCTTGGACAGCGAACACTGAAGCTTTCTTT
CASSPWTANTEAFF
>TRBV5-4|TRBJ1-2|15|-|-
TGTGCCAGCAGCTTGGGGGCGGGTCTGCCCTATGGCTACACCTTC
CASSLGAGLPYGYTF
>TRBV6-1|TRBJ2-6|15|-|-
TGTGCCAGCAGTGAACGGTTCTCTGGGGCCAACGTCCTGACTTTC
CASSERFSGANVLTF
>TRBV6-5|TRBJ2-5|14|-|-
TGTGCCAGCAGTCCTACAGGGGGGGCGGAGACCCAGTACTTC
CASSPTGGAETQYF
>TRBV6-5|TRBJ1-2|11|-|few
TGTGCCAGCAGGGACTGGAATGGCTACACCTTC
CASRDWNGYTF
>TRBV7-3|TRBJ2-2|13|-|once
TGTGCCAGCAGCTTAGAACCGGCCGGGGAGCTGTTTTTT
CASSLEPAGELFF
>TRBV29-1|TRBJ2-3|12|-|-
TGCAGCGTTGAAGAGGCCCCAGATACGCAGTATTTT
CSVEEAPDTQYF
>TRBV2|TRBJ1-4|14|TRBD1|-
TGTGCCAGCTGCCGACAGGGGGGGAATGAAAAACTGTTTTTT
CASCRQGGNEKLFF
>TRBV4-1|TRBJ1-5|16|-|few
TGCGCCAGCAGCCAAGTCCCAGGGGATAGCAATCAGCCCCAGCATTTT
CASSQVPGDSNQPQHF
>TRBV7-8|TRBJ1-2|14|-|-
TGTGCCAGCAGTTCAGGGAGGGGTGTTAGAGGCTACACCTTC
CASSSGRGVRGYTF
>TRBV30|TRBJ1-2|13|-|-
TGTGCCTGGGCTCCGGGGTCTAACTATGGCTACACCTTC
CAWAPGSNYGYTF
>TRBV7-8|TRBJ2-5|14|-|-
TGTGCCAGCAGCTTAGAGGCAGGGAAAGAGACCCAGTACTTC
CASSLEAGKETQYF
>TRBV2|TRBJ2-2|14|-|-
TGTGCCAGCAAGGTGAACCCGGGGACCGGGGAGCTGTTTTTT
CASKVNPGTGELFF
>TRBV9|TRBJ2-1|16|TRBD1|-
TGTGCCAGCAGCACCCGGACAGGGGGCTCCTACAATGAGCAGTTCTTC
CASSTRTGGSYNEQFF
>TRBV18|TRBJ1-2|13|-|-
TGTGCCAGCTCACCGGAACAGAACTATGGCTACACCTTC
CASSPEQNYGYTF
>TRBV2|TRBJ1-1|13|-|-
TGTGCCAGCAGCCTATCCCCCGAGACTGAAGCTTTCTTT
CASSLSPETEAFF
>TRBV9|TRBJ2-3|19|TRBD2|once
TGTGCCAGCAGCCCCCAGATTGGACTAGCGGGGGGTTTAACAGATACGCAGTATTTT
CASSPQIGLAGGLTDTQYF
>TRBV5-1|TRBJ1-1|16|TRBD1|-
TGCGCCAGCAGCTTCAACCGACAGGGGATGGGAACTGAAGCTTTCTTT
CASSFNRQGMGTEAFF
>TRBV19|TRBJ1-5|12|-|-
TGTGCCAGTAGTAAACTAAATCAGCCCCAGCATTTT
CASSKLNQPQHF
>TRBV6-5|TRBJ1-2|13|-|-
TGTGCCAGCAGCCGACAACAAGGCTATGGCTACACCTTC
CASSRQQGYGYTF
>TRBV6-2/TRBV6-3|TRBJ1-2|13|TRBD1|-
TGTGCCAGCAGTTACGACAGGGCAAAGGGCTACACCTTC
CASSYDRAKGYTF
>TRBV11-2|TRBJ1-2|15|-|-
TGTGCCAGCAGACGGGACATCTCAGCTAACTATGGCTACACCTTC
CASRRDISANYGYTF
>TRBV30|TRBJ1-1|13|-|few
TGTGCCTGGGCGCTCCAAATGAACACTGAAGCTTTCTTT
CAWALQMNTEAFF
>TRBV29-1|TRBJ2-1|14|TRBD1|-
TGCAGCGTTTCAACGGGGACAGGGTGGAATGAGCAGTTCTTC
CSVSTGTGWNEQFF
>TRBV29-1|TRBJ1-3|14|-|-
TGCAGCGTTGAACAGGGAGGTTCTGGAAACACCATATATTTT
CSVEQGGSGNTIYF
>TRBV9|TRBJ2-2|15|TRBD2|few
TGTGCCAGCAGCGCCCAGGCCCGGGGGGCCGGGGAGCTGTTTTTT
CASSAQARGAGELFF
>TRBV6-4|TRBJ1-6|15|TRBD1|-
TGTGCCAGCAGTGACTCGGGACAGAGTAATTCACCCCTCCACTTT
CASSDSGQSNSPLHF
>TRBV27|TRBJ1-2|13|-|few
TGTGCCAGCAGGCGGGACTTACGCTATGGCTACACCTTC
CASRRDLRYGYTF
>TRBV9|TRBJ1-3|16|-|-
TGTGCCAGCAGCGTAGAATCTGGGGCCTCTGGAAACACCATATATTTT
CASSVESGASGNTIYF
>TRBV7-2|TRBJ2-2|14|-|-
TGTGCCAGCAGCTTAGGGGCGGGGCCCGGGGAGCTGTTTTTT
CASSLGAGPGELFF
>TRBV20-1|TRBJ1-3|11|TRBD1|-
TGCAGTGCTAGGACAGGGAACACCATATATTTT
CSARTGNTIYF
>TRBV6-5|TRBJ1-6|15|-|-
TGTGCCAGCAGCCGCGGAGCAGGGAATAATTCACCCCTCCACTTT
CASSRGAGNNSPLHF
>TRBV7-2|TRBJ2-3|16|TRBD2|-
TGTGCCAGCAGTACCGGGACTACCCGTGTGGGAGATACGCAGTATTTT
CASSTGTTRVGDTQYF
>TRBV19|TRBJ2-2|15|TRBD2|few
TGTGCCACCGAGCGACTAGCGGGGTACACCGGGGAGCTGTTTTTT
CATERLAGYTGELFF
>TRBV7-9|TRBJ1-2|14|TRBD1|-
TGTGCCAGCAGCCCTCCCGGACAGGACTATGGCTACACCTTC
CASSPPGQDYGYTF
>TRBV27|TRBJ1-2|13|-|few
TGTGCCAGCAGTTTGCAGGGAGGGAATGGCTACACCTTC
CASSLQGGNGYTF
>TRBV10-3|TRBJ2-5|18|TRBD1|once
TGTGCCATCAGTGGCCTAAGAATGGACAGGGAGACTGGGGAGACCCAGTACTTC
CAISGLRMDRETGETQYF
>TRBV4-1|TRBJ2-5|15|-|-
TGCGCCAGCAGCCAGGCAGGGGACGGGGAGGAGACCCAGTACTTC
CASSQAGDGEETQYF
>TRBV6-5|TRBJ2-1|14|TRBD2|few
TGTGCCAGCAGCCGACTAGCGGGAATAAATGAGCAGTTCTTC
CASSRLAGINEQFF
>TRBV19|TRBJ1-5|12|-|-
TGTGCCAGCCAGAGGGGGAATCAGCCCCAGCATTTT
CASQRGNQPQHF
>TRBV6-5|TRBJ1-2|11|TRBD1|-
TGTGCCAGCAGTACCCCGACAGGGGGCACCTTC
CASSTPTGGTF
>TRBV3-1/TRBV3-2|TRBJ1-2|13|TRBD1|once
TGTGCCAGCAGCCTTAGGACAGGGGCAGGCTACACCTTC
CASSLRTGAGYTF
>TRBV6-2/TRBV6-3|TRBJ1-2|13|-|-
TGTGCCAGCAGTTACTCGGTCCCTAATGGCTACACCTTC
CASSYSVPNGYTF
>TRBV5-6|TRBJ1-2|15|-|-
TGTGCCAGCAGCCACACGGGAGGGGATCCGAATGGCTACACCTTC
CASSHTGGDPNGYTF
>TRBV30|TRBJ1-2|12|-|-
TGTGCCTGGAGTCTTGACAGAAATGGCTACACCTTC
CAWSLDRNGYTF
>TRBV5-1|TRBJ2-1|16|TRBD2|-
TGCGCCAGCAGCTCCGATCCAGCTAGCGGGAACAATGAGCAGTTCTTC
CASSSDPASGNNEQFF
>TRBV27|TRBJ2-3|12|-|-
TGTGCCAGCACCCCCGGCGGAGATACGCAGTATTTT
CASTPGGDTQYF
>TRBV4-1|TRBJ1-5|15|TRBD1|once
TGCGCCAGCACCATTGGGCAGGGGGCCATTCAGCCCCAGCATTTT
CASTIGQGAIQPQHF
>TRBV18|TRBJ2-6|15|-|-
TGTGCCAGCTCACGGGCGGGAACTGGGGCCAACGTCCTGACTTTC
CASSRAGTGANVLTF
>TRBV5-4|TRBJ2-3|15|-|-
TGTGCCAGCTCGGGGGGCGGATTAAAGGAGGGTACGCAGTATTTT
CASSGGGLKEGTQYF